These T cell receptor beta chains were read from a single sample in a study of blood T cell repertoires in COVID-19. Here immunoSEQ multiplex PCR was the method, and the copy in TCRdb shows in-frame clones only, minus some. The sample has approximately 300,000 clones, 85% seen once. The sequencing input was peripheral blood. These receptors all come from a woman aged 45-65 years with active or convalescent COVID-19. Both conserved end residues are part of each CDR3. Fields, in order: CDR3 DNA, CDR3 protein, clone size, V gene, J gene, D gene. A D gene is named only where the DNA matches it firmly. Size is stated for part of the rows, as once, few or many counts, or as a class when the clone is expanded.

TGCAGCGTTGAGATGCGACTAGGCTACAATGAGCAGTTCTTC	CSVEMRLGYNEQFF	-	TRBV29-1	TRBJ2-1	-
TGTGCCAGCAGCACAGGGGCAGGAAACACCATATATTTT	CASSTGAGNTIYF	once	TRBV12-3/TRBV12-4	TRBJ1-3	TRBD1
TGTGCCAGCAGCCCCCTCCGCGGGGGTACAGATACGCAGTATTTT	CASSPLRGGTDTQYF	-	TRBV5-4	TRBJ2-3	TRBD2
TGTGCCAGCAGCCCAAGAGGCAGCGGAAAAAACATTCAGTACTTC	CASSPRGSGKNIQYF	-	TRBV7-2	TRBJ2-4	-
TGTGCCAGCAGCCCCTGGGCCCTAGCGGGAGGGCCCCATGAGCAGTTCTTC	CASSPWALAGGPHEQFF	-	TRBV5-4	TRBJ2-1	TRBD2
TGTGCCAGCTCCATCCAGGGGTTGGGTGGCTATGGCTACACCTTC	CASSIQGLGGYGYTF	-	TRBV28	TRBJ1-2	-
TGTGCCAGCAGTTTCCCGGCTAGCGGTATCACCGGGGAGCTGTTTTTT	CASSFPASGITGELFF	-	TRBV6-5	TRBJ2-2	TRBD2
TGTGCCAGCAGTGCCGGGACTAGCGGGAGGATCGAGCAGTACTTC	CASSAGTSGRIEQYF	-	TRBV5-4	TRBJ2-7	TRBD2
TGTGCCAGCAGGTATAGCAATCAGCCCCAGCATTTT	CASRYSNQPQHF	-	TRBV21-1	TRBJ1-5	-
TGTGCCAGCAAGCGACCGGGAGCCCAGTACTTC	CASKRPGAQYF	-	TRBV6-8	TRBJ2-5	-
TGTGCCAGCAGCCGATATGGACTAGTCTCCTACAATGAGCAGTTCTTC	CASSRYGLVSYNEQFF	-	TRBV6-4	TRBJ2-1	TRBD2
TGTGCCAGCAGCAGACTAGCGGGAGGGCCCGGGGAGCTGTTTTTT	CASSRLAGGPGELFF	-	TRBV11-1	TRBJ2-2	TRBD2
TGTGCCAGCAGTTTGGCTTCTCGGGACAGCTCCTACGAGCAGTACTTC	CASSLASRDSSYEQYF	-	TRBV27	TRBJ2-7	TRBD1
TGTGCCAGCAGCGTTACAGGGGCCCGCAACTATGGCTACACCTTC	CASSVTGARNYGYTF	-	TRBV7-9	TRBJ1-2	TRBD1
TGTGCCAGCAGCTTAGGTACAGTGCCGAACACTGAAGCTTTCTTT	CASSLGTVPNTEAFF	-	TRBV7-8	TRBJ1-1	-
TGCAGTGCCGAAGCGGTCACCCAGTACTTC	CSAEAVTQYF	-	TRBV20-1	TRBJ2-4	-
TGTGCCAGCAGAGCCGGGACAGGGAAGAAGAATAATGAAAAACTGTTTTTT	CASRAGTGKKNNEKLFF	-	TRBV2	TRBJ1-4	TRBD1
TGTGCCTGGAGTGTGACTAGCGGGTACCAAGAGACCCAGTACTTC	CAWSVTSGYQETQYF	few	TRBV30	TRBJ2-5	TRBD2
TGTGCCAGCAGCCGACAGGGGGCCATCTTCCACTTT	CASSRQGAIFHF	-	TRBV5-6	TRBJ1-6	TRBD1
TGTGCCAGCAGAGACAGGTTGGGTAATGAAAAACTGTTTTTT	CASRDRLGNEKLFF	-	TRBV2	TRBJ1-4	-
TGTGCCAGCTCACCGGGCCGAAACACCATATATTTT	CASSPGRNTIYF	few	TRBV18	TRBJ1-3	-
TGTGCCACTCGGGGACAGGGTAGTTCCGAGCAGTACTTC	CATRGQGSSEQYF	-	TRBV7-9	TRBJ2-7	TRBD1
TGTGCCAGCTATTCCAGGGGGGCCAATGGCTACACCTTC	CASYSRGANGYTF	-	TRBV12-3/TRBV12-4	TRBJ1-2	TRBD1
TGTGCCAGCAGCTTAGAGGCTAGCGGGCTAGACAATGAGCAGTTCTTC	CASSLEASGLDNEQFF	-	TRBV7-6	TRBJ2-1	TRBD2
TGTGCCAGCATTGGGGCGCGGACTGAAGCTTTCTTT	CASIGARTEAFF	-	TRBV2	TRBJ1-1	-
TGTGCCAGCAGCTTCAGGGACAATCAGCCCCAGCATTTT	CASSFRDNQPQHF	-	TRBV11-2	TRBJ1-5	-
TGTGCCAGCAGCTCAACCCCGGGATTAACCTACTCTGGGGCCAACGTCCTGACTTTC	CASSSTPGLTYSGANVLTF	-	TRBV7-3	TRBJ2-6	-
TGTGCCAGCAGTTTAATGCGGGGGCGGGCAAAATCTAGCGGGAGGATCAATGAGCAGTTCTTC	CASSLMRGRAKSSGRINEQFF	-	TRBV28	TRBJ2-1	TRBD2
TGTGCCAGCAGCTTAGGGGCTCATTCAGGATACGAGCAGTACTTC	CASSLGAHSGYEQYF	-	TRBV7-9	TRBJ2-7	-
TGTGCCTGGAGCAGACACCTTGAAGCTTTCTTT	CAWSRHLEAFF	once	TRBV30	TRBJ1-1	-
TGCAGCGTTGAAGATCTGGTCCCGGGAGACACCTACAATGAGCAGTTCTTC	CSVEDLVPGDTYNEQFF	-	TRBV29-1	TRBJ2-1	-
TGTGCCAGCAGTTTACAGGGATTAGTCTACGAGCAGTACTTC	CASSLQGLVYEQYF	-	TRBV28	TRBJ2-7	-
TGCAGCGTAGCGCCGGGACAGGGTGAGCAGTTCTTC	CSVAPGQGEQFF	-	TRBV29-1	TRBJ2-1	TRBD1
TGTGCCAGCAGCTTGGAAGCAGGGGGCGAGGATACGCAGTATTTT	CASSLEAGGEDTQYF	once	TRBV11-3	TRBJ2-3	TRBD1
TGCGCCAGCAGCTTGGGGACAGAGGACACTGAAGCTTTCTTT	CASSLGTEDTEAFF	-	TRBV5-1	TRBJ1-1	-
TGTGCCAGCAGGTCAGGGGGCTTGAACACTGAAGCTTTCTTT	CASRSGGLNTEAFF	-	TRBV7-8	TRBJ1-1	TRBD1
TGTGCCAGCAGCTTGGACGGGGCGCGGGGTGAAAAACTGTTTTTT	CASSLDGARGEKLFF	-	TRBV5-4	TRBJ1-4	-
TGTGCCAGCAGCTTAAGGGGACTAGCGGGAGGGGGGCTAGGGAATGAGCAGTTCTTC	CASSLRGLAGGGLGNEQFF	-	TRBV7-3	TRBJ2-1	TRBD2
TGTGCCACCAGCAGAGATTATGGACAGGATAAGTTCTTC	CATSRDYGQDKFF	-	TRBV15	TRBJ2-1	TRBD1
TGTGCCAGCAGCCGCCCCGGGCAGGGGACCGGGGAGCTGTTTTTT	CASSRPGQGTGELFF	-	TRBV27	TRBJ2-2	-
TGCGCCAGCAGCCAGGGGTCCTCCTACGAGCAGTACTTC	CASSQGSSYEQYF	-	TRBV5-1	TRBJ2-7	-
TGTGTCAGCAGTCTGGGCCTGCCGGGGGAGACCCAGTACTTC	CVSSLGLPGETQYF	-	TRBV6-2/TRBV6-3	TRBJ2-5	-
TGCGCCAGCAGCTTGGAAGGGGCTGGTTACGAGCAGTACTTC	CASSLEGAGYEQYF	-	TRBV5-1	TRBJ2-7	-
TGTGCCAGCAGCGTAGGCCCACCGGGGGGGGAGCTGTTTTTT	CASSVGPPGGELFF	-	TRBV9	TRBJ2-2	-
TGTGCCAGCAGTTCCGAACCGGGGGGAACCTACAATGAGCAGTTCTTC	CASSSEPGGTYNEQFF	once	TRBV6-5	TRBJ2-1	TRBD2